The source of this T cell receptor beta chain is a study of T-cell reconstitution after alpha-beta-depleted transplantation in children. Preparation of the TCRbeta library involved a method that used unique molecular identifiers. TCRdb reanalysed the PCR reads using MiXCR and keeps one entry per CDR3 protein. Here the sample spans about 590,000 distinct CDR3 sequences, 10% to 15% being singletons. The specimen was PBMCs, mostly from graft donor cells, collected 360 days after TCRalphabeta/CD19-depleted stem cell transplant. This receptor was identified in a male patient younger than 18 who had a stem cell transplant for acute myeloid leukemia, so the T cells may come from the graft donor.

The CDR3 protein is CASRPIPGLRQPQHF. The CDR3 DNA follows: TGTGCCAGCAGACCCATCCCGGGGCTTAGGCAGCCCCAGCATTTT. The chain uses TRBV27 and TRBJ1-5; D possibly corresponds to TRBD1 (5 bases). The CDR3 covers 15 residues. CDR1 MNHEY and CDR2 SMNVEV come from the germline V gene (reference sequence). The V end was cut by 6 bases, the J end by 7 bases, with 19 bases between.